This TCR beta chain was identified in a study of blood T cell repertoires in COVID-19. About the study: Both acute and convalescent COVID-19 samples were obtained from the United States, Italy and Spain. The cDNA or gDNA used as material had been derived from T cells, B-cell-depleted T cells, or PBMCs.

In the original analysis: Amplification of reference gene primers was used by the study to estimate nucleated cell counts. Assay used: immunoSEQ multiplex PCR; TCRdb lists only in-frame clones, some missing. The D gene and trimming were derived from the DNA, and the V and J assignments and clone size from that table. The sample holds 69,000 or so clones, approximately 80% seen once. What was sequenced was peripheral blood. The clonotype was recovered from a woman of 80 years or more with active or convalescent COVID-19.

The CDR3 is CASSDTAGGAFF. The CDR3 DNA sequence: TGTGCCAGCAGTGATACAGCCGGGGGAGCTTTCTTT. The J gene is TRBJ1-1, the V gene TRBV2; D is possibly TRBD1 (5 bases). The CDR3 is 12 residues long. Trimming removed 3 bases at V and 10 bases at J, with 12 bases between. Germline values: CDR1 SNHLY, CDR2 FYNNEI. The full variable domain, with the rest looked up from reference TRBV2 and TRBJ1-1, is EPEVTQTPSHQVTQMGQEVILRCVPISNHLYFYWYRQILGQKVEFLVSFYNNEISEKSEIFDDQFSVERPDGSNFTLKIRSTKLEDSAMYFCASSDTAGGAFFGQGTRLTVV.